This TCR beta chain originates from a study of blood T cell repertoires in COVID-19. Study context: COVID-19 samples, acute and convalescent, were from the United States, Italy and Spain. Sources were T cells, B-cell-depleted T cells, or PBMCs; the material itself was cDNA or gDNA.

This clone was found a few times. Germline V gives CDR1 SGHAT, CDR2 FQNNGV. Trimming cost V 1 base and J 7 bases; bases outside gene matches: 8. The CDR3 is made up of 15 amino acids. Methods used by the authors: From reference gene primer amplification, estimates of nucleated cell counts were derived. The table came from immunoSEQ multiplex PCR; TCRdb's copy has only in-frame clones and leaves some out. The DNA was the basis for D and trimming; V, J and clone size are from that table. The sample lists roughly 32,000 clones; roughly 87% were seen once. The specimen was peripheral blood. This TCR came from a man in his forties or fifties with active or convalescent COVID-19. This chain joins TRBV11-2 and TRBJ1-2; 8 nucleotides align to TRBD1. The CDR3: CASSLVPGGGSGYTF. The CDR3 region has the DNA TGTGCCAGCAGCTTAGTTCCAGGGGGCGGATCTGGCTACACCTTC.